This record concerns one TCR beta chain sequence. How the authors handled the data: Estimated nucleated cell counts came from reference gene primer amplification. The data were produced by immunoSEQ multiplex PCR, yet TCRdb's version contains in-frame clones alone and is incomplete. V and J calls and clone size follow that table, whereas D and trimming were derived from the DNA. Of more than 250,000 clones listed, over 80% are singletons. These data belong to a study of blood T cell repertoires in COVID-19. In the study overall: The United States, Italy and Spain supplied acute and convalescent COVID-19 samples. Nucleic acid was either cDNA or gDNA, and it came from T cells, B-cell-depleted T cells, or PBMCs.

The J segment lost 2 bases and the V segment lost 3 bases, leaving 4 bases of the junction unmatched. Germline V gene sequence: CDR1 MGHRA, CDR2 YSYEKL. This CDR3 is built from 14 residues. The sequenced sample consisted of peripheral blood. This chain joins TRBV4-1 and TRBJ2-7; TRBD2 matches 7 bases. The sequence derives from a man aged 55 to 69 who had recovered from COVID-19. CDR3 residues: CASSQLAGAYEQYF. CDR3 bases: TGCGCCAGCAGCCAGTTAGCGGGCGCCTACGAGCAGTACTTC.